Listed here are 32 T cell receptor beta chains from one sample, sequenced in a study of T cells in Graves' hyperthyroidism and ophthalmopathy. Template material for amplifying TCR beta CDR3 regions consisted of RNA transcripts. With the HTBI primer set, the TCR CDR3 went through a first round of RT-PCR. TCRdb recomputed calls from the multiplex PCR reads with MiXCR, one row per CDR3 protein. The sample has approximately 640,000 distinct CDR3 sequences, 45% seen once. The sequencing sample was made of peripheral blood or thyroid tissue (not recorded which). All receptors derive from an adult man with Graves' disease, either hyperthyroidism or ophthalmopathy (not recorded which).

The J gene is TRBJ1-5, the V gene TRBV10-3; no definite D call. The germline gives CDR1 ENHRY, CDR2 SYGVKD. V lost 6 bases and J 5 bases, leaving 11 bases between the germline ends. The CDR3 is made up of 13 amino acids. DNA of the CDR3: TGTGCCATCAGGGCCCTCGACGATCAGCCCCAGCATTTT. Its translation is CAIRALDDQPQHF.

This clonotype was recorded once. At one boundary the junction diverges from the germline segment, which might be a read error. The chain joins TRBV25-1 to TRBJ2-5; perhaps TRBD1 as D (6 bases). The CDR3 is made up of 17 amino acids. Germline lookup yields CDR1 MGHDK and CDR2 SYGVNS. The DNA for the CDR3 is TGTGCCAGCCGTGAATATACAGGGACGGAGAGGTGGGAGACCCAGTACTTC. It yields the protein CASREYTGTERWETQYF.

V usage is TRBV29-1 and J usage is TRBJ1-1, with a possible D match to TRBD1 (5 bases). There are 13 residues in the CDR3. Germline loops: CDR1 SQVTM, CDR2 ANQGSEA. The V end was cut by 6 bases, the J end by 5 bases, with 16 bases between. The CDR3 coding sequence is TGCAGCGTCTCTACAGGAGGGAAAACTGAAGCTTTCTTT. Protein sequence: CSVSTGGKTEAFF.

There are many counts of this clonotype. The genes are TRBV12-3 or TRBV12-4 and TRBJ1-5; D gene uncertain. This CDR3 is 13 amino acids long. The germline V and J ends were trimmed by 8 bases and 7 bases, with 15 bases remaining between them. As DNA, the CDR3 is TGTGCCAGCGCCGTGGGGAATCGACAGCCCCAGCATTTT. Its protein is CASAVGNRQPQHF.

The chain is built from TRBV10-3 and TRBJ1-1, with D possibly TRBD1 on 5 matching bases. Trimming pared 10 bases from V and 6 bases from J, leaving 21 bases between. The CDR3 spans 14 residues. The germline gives CDR1 ENHRY, CDR2 SYGVKD. CDR3 amino acids: CASSTGGGRSEAFF. CDR3 DNA: TGTGCCAGCAGCACCGGGGGGGGGAGGTCTGAAGCTTTCTTT.

The chain couples TRBV20-1 to TRBJ2-5, with 8 bases that match TRBD2. The V gene end was trimmed by 4 bases and the J gene end by 5 bases; junction bases not matched to a gene: 15. The CDR3 is made up of 16 amino acids. Germline CDR1 reads DFQATT; CDR2 reads SNEGSKA (reference sequence). The CDR3 region is CSAKRFGGAIGETQYF. The CDR3 DNA follows: TGCAGTGCTAAACGATTCGGGGGGGCGATAGGGGAGACCCAGTACTTC.

This clonotype was seen a few times. The V gene is TRBV7-9, the J gene TRBJ1-4, with D maybe TRBD1 (6 bases). This CDR3 is built from 16 residues. The germline V gene encodes CDR1 SEHNR and CDR2 FQNEAQ (reference sequence). Trimming pared 1 base from V and 6 bases from J, leaving 15 bases between. The CDR3 here is CASSLGAQGTYEKLFF. The CDR3, as DNA: TGTGCCAGCAGCTTAGGAGCCCAGGGGACTTATGAAAAACTGTTTTTT.

This clonotype was detected ten times or more. V is TRBV7-2 and J is TRBJ1-2; TRBD1 might be the D (6 bases). The CDR3 loop spans 15 amino acids. V lost 5 bases, J lost 4 bases, and 17 bases lay in between. Germline V lookup: CDR1 SGHTA, CDR2 FQGNSA. CDR3 in DNA: TGTGCCAGCAGCGAGAATAGGGGGATCAGCTATGGCTACACCTTC. This codes for CASSENRGISYGYTF. Full variable domain (outside the CDR3, taken from reference TRBV7-2 and TRBJ1-2): GAGVSQSPSNKVTEKGKDVELRCDPISGHTALYWYRQSLGQGLEFLIYFQGNSAPDKSGLPSDRFSAERTGGSVSTLTIQRTQQEDSAVYLCASSENRGISYGYTFGSGTRLTVV.

A word on this clonotype: Just one base apart from a much larger clone, this may be a read error. V gene TRBV7-2 combines with J gene TRBJ2-5; D might be TRBD1 (5 bases). The CDR3 is 15 amino acids. Looked up from germline, CDR1 is SGHTA and CDR2 is FQGNSA. With 7 bases removed from V and 2 bases from J, the gap between germline ends came to 17 bases. Written as DNA, the CDR3 is TGTGCCAGCAACCTGGGCGTCCAGGGACAAGAGACCCAGTACTTC. Residues: CASNLGVQGQETQYF. Supplemented by reference TRBV7-2 and TRBJ2-5, the full variable domain reads GAGVSQSPSNKVTEKGKDVELRCDPISGHTALYWYRQSLGQGLEFLIYFQGNSAPDKSGLPSDRFSAERTGGSVSTLTIQRTQQEDSAVYLCASNLGVQGQETQYFGPGTRLLVL.

This sequence joins TRBV11-2 and TRBJ1-2; D perhaps matches TRBD1 (6 bases). Germline lookup yields CDR1 SGHAT and CDR2 FQNNGV. Trimming removed 5 bases at V and 7 bases at J, with 14 bases between. The CDR3 consists of 13 residues. The DNA of the CDR3 is TGTGCCAGCAGCGCCGGACAGAGTTTTGGCTACACCTTC. This sequence encodes CASSAGQSFGYTF.

The chain combines TRBV29-1 with TRBJ1-5; 9 positions agree with TRBD1. Germline V CDR1 and CDR2: SQVTM, ANQGSEA. Unmatched junction bases numbered 13, after V lost 5 bases and J lost 2 bases. There are 17 residues in the CDR3. DNA of the CDR3: TGCAGCGTTAACACGGGACAGGGAATTAGTGGCAATCAGCCCCAGCATTTT. Translating gives CSVNTGQGISGNQPQHF.

This chain links TRBV13 with TRBJ2-5, with no clear D. The germline CDR1 and CDR2 sequences are PRHDT and FYEKMQ (reference sequence). The CDR3 contains 16 residues. Between the trimmed V and J ends, which lost 0 bases and 2 bases, there was a span of 13 bases. Here the CDR3 DNA reads TGTGCCAGCAGCTTAGGACCAGGTGGGATACAAGAGACCCAGTACTTC. Translating gives CASSLGPGGIQETQYF.

A single count supports this clonotype. V and J are TRBV20-1 and TRBJ2-7; 8 bases map to TRBD2. From germline, CDR1 is DFQATT and CDR2 SNEGSKA (reference sequence). Losses at the gene ends were 0 bases for V and 3 bases for J; bases not matched to a gene: 7. The CDR3 totals 15 residues. CDR3: CSARDSGGLLYEQYF. The CDR3 bases are TGCAGTGCTAGAGATTCGGGGGGGCTCCTCTACGAGCAGTACTTC.

V and J are TRBV10-3 and TRBJ2-5; tentative D call: TRBD1 (7 bases). CDR3 length: 13 amino acids. CDR1 and CDR2 (germline): ENHRY, SYGVKD. The DNA for the CDR3 is TGTACCACCGCGGAGGGGGCTAGCGAGACCCAGTACTTC. This codes for CTTAEGASETQYF.

The chain joins TRBV6-1 to TRBJ1-2, with no clear D. Germline V lookup: CDR1 MNHNS, CDR2 SASEGT. This CDR3 spans 11 amino acids. Trimming shortened V by 6 bases and J by 8 bases, and 10 bases separated the two germline ends. This CDR3 reads CASRETEGYTF. The CDR3 bases are TGTGCCAGCAGGGAAACTGAAGGCTACACCTTC.

The chain couples TRBV7-9 to TRBJ1-3; D remains ambiguous. The CDR3 is made up of 14 amino acids. Per germline, CDR1 SEHNR and CDR2 FQNEAQ (reference sequence). Trimming stripped 5 bases from V and 3 bases from J, with 11 bases between. Written as DNA, the CDR3 is TGTGCCAGCAGCCCCATAGGCGATGGAAACACCATATATTTT. As protein: CASSPIGDGNTIYF.

Details on this clonotype: This clone may be a read error of a much larger clone one base away. This chain links TRBV7-8 with TRBJ1-6; D remains ambiguous. The germline V gene has CDR1 SGHVS and CDR2 FQNEAQ. V lost 1 base and J lost 2, with 9 bases in between. The CDR3 has 16 amino acids. CDR3 in amino acids: CASSLGGSPYNSPLHF. The CDR3 DNA reads TGTGCCAGCAGCTTAGGTGGGAGCCCCTATAATTCACCCCTCCACTTT.

This sequence joins TRBV6-5 and TRBJ1-2; 10 nucleotides match TRBD1. V was clipped by 7 bases and J by 2 bases; unmatched bases: 4. Germline CDR1 MNHEY, CDR2 SVGAGI. CDR3 length equals 14 residues. CDR3 sequence (DNA): TGTGCCAGCAAGGGGGACAGGGGCAACTATGGCTACACCTTC. It yields the protein CASKGDRGNYGYTF.

Remarks on this clonotype: The junction differs from germline at one of its ends, possibly a read error. The CDR3 sequence: CASSQVTRVVGENTEAFF. The DNA for the CDR3 is TGTGCCAGCAGTCAAGTCACAAGGGTAGTTGGCGAGAACACTGAAGCTTTCTTT. The chain recombines TRBV10-3 with TRBJ1-1; no reliable D call. The CDR3 extends over 18 amino acids. CDR1 is ENHRY and CDR2 is SYGVKD in the germline V gene.

This chain uses TRBV29-1 with TRBJ2-7, with 11 positions matching TRBD2. The germline V gene encodes CDR1 SQVTM and CDR2 ANQGSEA. The V gene end was trimmed by 4 bases and the J gene end by 6 bases; junction bases not matched to a gene: 11. The length of the CDR3 is 15 residues. The CDR3 spells CSVALPSGRSLEQYF. CDR3 bases: TGCAGCGTTGCTTTACCTAGCGGGAGGAGTCTCGAGCAGTACTTC.

With respect to this clonotype: This may arise from a read error, as a much more abundant clone is one base away. This chain uses TRBV9 with TRBJ2-7, with a tentative D call TRBD2 (6 bases). The assigned J gene may be wrong: the sequence end matches TRBJ2-5 better. Germline values: CDR1 SGDLS, CDR2 YYNGEE. The CDR3 spans 13 residues. In nucleotides, the CDR3 is TGTGCCAGCAGCGTGGCGGGGATGGAGACCCAGTACTTC. Translation: CASSVAGMETQYF.

A single count supports this clonotype. The genes are TRBV2 and TRBJ2-7; the match to TRBD1 covers 9 bases. Germline V gene lookup returns CDR1 SNHLY and CDR2 FYNNEI. This CDR3 is 19 amino acids long. J was trimmed by 0 bases and V by 5 bases; bases with no gene match: 17. As DNA, the CDR3 is TGTGCCAGCAGTTACTCGCTTGTTCCTGGACAGGGGAACTCCTACGAGCAGTACTTC. Translating it yields CASSYSLVPGQGNSYEQYF.

V is TRBV20-1 and J is TRBJ1-2; 7 nucleotides agree with TRBD1. Unmatched junction bases numbered 5, after V lost 2 bases and J lost 8 bases. This CDR3 is 12 amino acids long. Per the germline V gene, CDR1 is DFQATT and CDR2 is SNEGSKA (reference sequence). CDR3 nucleotides: TGCAGTGCTAGACAGGAAGGGGGCGGCTACACCTTC. This translates into CSARQEGGGYTF.

This chain links TRBV15 with TRBJ2-5; D possibly matches TRBD1 or TRBD2 (5 bases each). The germline CDR1 and CDR2 sequences are LNHNV and YYDKDF (reference sequence). The CDR3 runs 13 residues. V lost 3 bases and J 9 bases, leaving 14 bases between the germline ends. The CDR3 bases are TGTGCCACCAGCAGCGTGGGGGTTAAGCCCCAGTACTTC. Translated, it gives CATSSVGVKPQYF.

The rearrangement joins TRBV6-5 to TRBJ1-2, with TRBD1 identical over 8 bases. In germline, CDR1 is MNHEY, CDR2 SVGAGI. The trim removed 2 bases at V and 5 bases at J, leaving 1 base unmatched. This CDR3 spans 13 amino acids. The CDR3 DNA sequence: TGTGCCAGCAGTTACCAGGGGGCATATGGCTACACCTTC. Protein product: CASSYQGAYGYTF.

The genes are TRBV29-1 and TRBJ2-7; 7 bases align to TRBD2. Germline loops: CDR1 SQVTM, CDR2 ANQGSEA. The trim removed 4 bases at V and 4 bases at J, leaving 10 bases unmatched. The CDR3 extends over 14 amino acids. CDR3 nucleotide sequence: TGCAGCGTTGGGCACCAGGCAGCGGGGTACGAGCAGTACTTC. It is translated as CSVGHQAAGYEQYF.

This clonotype was seen many times. This rearrangement joins TRBV12-3 or TRBV12-4 to TRBJ1-2, with 7 bases that match TRBD1. The CDR3 loop spans 13 amino acids. Trimming cost V 5 bases and J 7 bases; bases outside gene matches: 7. CDR3 sequence: CASSPQTGIGYTF. Written as DNA, the CDR3 is TGTGCCAGCAGTCCTCAGACAGGGATTGGCTACACCTTC.

This clonotype was observed many times. The chain recombines TRBV2 with TRBJ1-5; the D is unclear. Germline V gene lookup returns CDR1 SNHLY and CDR2 FYNNEI. The CDR3 loop spans 15 amino acids. Trimming removed 4 bases from V and 2 bases from J, with 12 bases in between. In nucleotides, the CDR3 is TGTGCCAGCAGTGTCGGTCGGGTGGGCAATCAGCCCCAGCATTTT. This translates into CASSVGRVGNQPQHF.

The rearrangement joins TRBV20-1 to TRBJ2-2; 9 bases map to TRBD2. Germline V CDR1 and CDR2: DFQATT, SNEGSKA (reference sequence). The CDR3 has 16 amino acids. J lost 1 base, V lost 4 bases, and 7 bases had no gene match. CDR3 protein: CSATPTSGWNTGELFF. CDR3 sequence (DNA): TGCAGTGCTACCCCTACTAGCGGGTGGAACACCGGGGAGCTGTTTTTT.

As for this clonotype: This may be a read error: a much more frequent sequence differs by one nucleotide. This rearrangement joins TRBV7-8 to TRBJ2-5, with TRBD1 matching 8 bases. This CDR3 spans 15 amino acids. Germline values: CDR1 SGHVS, CDR2 FQNEAQ. CDR3 nucleotide sequence: TGTGCCAGCAGCATCGGGACAGGACGACAAGAGACCCGGTACTTC. Translated, it gives CASSIGTGRQETRYF.

The chain carries TRBV5-1 and TRBJ1-4, with D possibly being TRBD1 (6 bases). Germline V gene data show CDR1 as SGHRS and CDR2 as YFSETQ. V lost 0 bases and J 10 bases, leaving 16 bases between the germline ends. This CDR3 has 15 residues. Here the CDR3 reads CASSLADGARGKLFF. The CDR3 nucleotides read TGCGCCAGCAGCTTGGCTGACGGAGCCAGGGGAAAACTGTTTTTT.

This clonotype has only a few counts. The genes are TRBV10-3 and TRBJ1-1; D possibly corresponds to TRBD1 (6 bases). The germline CDR1 and CDR2 sequences are ENHRY and SYGVKD. V lost 2 bases and J 2 bases, leaving 15 bases between the germline ends. The CDR3 contains 16 residues. CDR3 protein: CAISERQGGGNTEAFF. CDR3 nucleotides: TGTGCCATCAGTGAGCGCCAGGGAGGGGGTAACACTGAAGCTTTCTTT.